The 8 T cell receptor beta chains presented below share a single source sample, sequenced in a study of sequential checkpoint blockade in melanoma. TCRdb keeps only in-frame clones here, not all; method: immunoSEQ multiplex PCR. The table lists 15,000 to 20,000 clones, about 92% of them singletons. Treatment: randomized to nivolumab then ipilimumab (arm A) or the reverse (arm B). The sample was CD8+ T cells sorted from blood (inferred from file names), taken from a patient given nivolumab and ipilimumab in sequence. These receptors were collected from a human donor with melanoma.

The chain links TRBV28 to TRBJ2-7; possible D gene TRBD2, 5 bases. V gave up 3 bases and J gave up 0 bases, with 9 bases separating them. Germline V gene data show CDR1 as MDHEN and CDR2 as SYDVKM. The CDR3 covers 14 residues. DNA of the CDR3: TGTGCCAGCAGTTTTAGCGACAACTCCTACGAGCAGTACTTC. This sequence encodes CASSFSDNSYEQYF.

J is TRBJ1-5 and V is TRBV11-2, with a tentative D call TRBD1 (6 bases). Germline loops: CDR1 SGHAT, CDR2 FQNNGV. V lost 5 bases and J 3 bases, leaving 14 bases between the germline ends. The CDR3 is 15 amino acids. The CDR3 coding sequence is TGTGCCAGCAGCCAGGCAGGGGACCTCAATCAGCCCCAGCATTTT. It codes for CASSQAGDLNQPQHF.

The J gene is TRBJ1-1, the V gene TRBV19; 7 positions agree with TRBD1. Germline trimming cut 0 bases from V and 11 bases from J; bases unmatched to any gene: 9. Germline loops: CDR1 LNHDA, CDR2 SQIVND (reference sequence). The CDR3 covers 14 residues. CDR3 residues: CASSIDQGVTSAFF. In nucleotides, the CDR3 is TGTGCCAGTAGTATAGATCAGGGGGTGACGTCGGCTTTCTTT. The complete variable domain, with remaining parts taken from reference TRBV19 and TRBJ1-1, reads DGGITQSPKYLFRKEGQNVTLSCEQNLNHDAMYWYRQDPGQGLRLIYYSQIVNDFQKGDIAEGYSVSREKKESFPLTVTSAQKNPTAFYLCASSIDQGVTSAFFGQGTRLTVV.

The chain's CDR3 is CASSLTANEQFF. CDR3 coding DNA: TGCGCCAGCAGCTTGACAGCAAATGAGCAGTTCTTC. V usage is TRBV5-1 and J usage is TRBJ2-1, with unresolved D. Germline V gene data show CDR1 as SGHRS and CDR2 as YFSETQ. V was shortened by 1 base and J by 7 bases, with 6 bases between the two germline ends. This CDR3 comprises 12 residues.

The V gene is TRBV12-5, the J gene TRBJ2-7, with TRBD1 matching over 7 bases. Germline V gives CDR1 LGHNT, CDR2 FRNRAP. The CDR3 covers 15 residues. V dropped 1 base and J dropped 2; count of bases not matched to a gene: 5. CDR3 in DNA: TGTGCTAGTGGTTTGGACAGGGGAGTTGCCTACGAGCAGTACTTC. Protein product: CASGLDRGVAYEQYF.

The chain has TRBV7-9 and TRBJ1-2, with 7 bases fitting TRBD1. This CDR3 is 15 amino acids long. Germline V gene sequence: CDR1 SEHNR, CDR2 FQNEAQ (reference sequence). J was trimmed by 6 bases and V by 6 bases; bases with no gene match: 13. CDR3 residues: CASRPTGRGSNGYTF. The CDR3 nucleotides are TGTGCCAGCAGACCGACAGGGAGAGGCAGCAATGGCTACACCTTC.

The V call is TRBV7-2, the J call TRBJ2-7; 8 bases match TRBD2. The CDR3 is 13 residues long. V was pared by 1 base and J by 6 bases, with 2 bases of the junction left unmatched. Looked up from germline, CDR1 is SGHTA and CDR2 is FQGNSA. The CDR3 is CASSLGLAFEQYF. CDR3 nucleotides: TGTGCCAGCAGCTTAGGACTAGCGTTCGAGCAGTACTTC.

DNA for the CDR3: TGTGCCAGCAGCTTAGGGGGGACAGAGTATGAAAAACTGTTTTTT. It specifies CASSLGGTEYEKLFF. J is TRBJ1-4 and V is TRBV7-9, with 7 positions matching TRBD1. The CDR3 length is 15 residues. CDR1 SEHNR and CDR2 FQNEAQ come from the germline V gene (reference sequence). Trimming removed 1 base from V and 6 bases from J; junction bases left unmatched: 5.